This section outlines one TCR beta chain sequence together with its context. The data belong to a study of blood T cell repertoires in COVID-19. CDR1 and CDR2 (germline): KGHSH, LQKENI. CDR3 length equals 13 residues. V was pared by 3 bases and J by 6 bases, with 11 bases between. Under the authors' procedure: The assay estimated nucleated cells by amplifying reference gene primers. Sequencing was performed with immunoSEQ multiplex PCR; in TCRdb, only in-frame clones are kept and a portion is missing. The V and J calls and the clone size are those of that table, but D and trimming were determined from the DNA. Of 300,000 to 400,000 clones in the sample, more than 75% were seen once. Participants' own reports of clinical history determined their cohort assignment. Recovered participants had two consecutive negative NP/OP PCR tests, healthcare professional clearance, or symptom resolution.

Sequenced: PBMCs or T cells enriched from blood (not recorded which). V is TRBV18 and J is TRBJ1-1; possible D gene TRBD1, 6 bases. This sequence originates from a woman aged 18-29 years who had recovered from COVID-19. The CDR3 reads CASSPRSGAEAFF. The DNA for the CDR3 is TGTGCCAGCTCACCGCGATCAGGGGCTGAAGCTTTCTTT. The variable domain in full, completed from reference TRBV18 and TRBJ1-1, reads NAGVMQNPRHLVRRRGQEARLRCSPMKGHSHVYWYRQLPEEGLKFMVYLQKENIIDESGMPKERFSAEFPKEGPSILRIQQVVRGDSAAYFCASSPRSGAEAFFGQGTRLTVV.